This T cell receptor (beta chain) came from a study of cytomegalovirus exposure and HLA in healthy donors. General study results and limits: Reportedly, fewer N-insertions than the approximately 680-donor mean appeared in an Asian-associated ancestry cluster in a later analysis.

A word on this clone: What it binds is unknown.

Trimming removed 3 bases at V and 3 bases at J, with 11 bases between. Per germline, CDR1 SGHKS and CDR2 YYEKEE (reference sequence). CDR3 length: 14 residues. Use of 60 Vbeta and 13 Jbeta primers characterized the PCR. This table comes from immunoSEQ multiplex PCR, and its TCRdb copy is limited to in-frame clones, with some not included. The sample contains more than 150,000 clones, 70% to 85% of which appear only once. The V and J genes are TRBV5-5 and TRBJ2-3; no reliable D call. The sequencing sample was made of PBMCs. This TCR was recovered from a girl under 10 years old in good health and CMV-seropositive. CDR3 in DNA: TGTGCCAGCAGCTCCGAACGGTTGACAGATACGCAGTATTTT. Protein sequence: CASSSERLTDTQYF.